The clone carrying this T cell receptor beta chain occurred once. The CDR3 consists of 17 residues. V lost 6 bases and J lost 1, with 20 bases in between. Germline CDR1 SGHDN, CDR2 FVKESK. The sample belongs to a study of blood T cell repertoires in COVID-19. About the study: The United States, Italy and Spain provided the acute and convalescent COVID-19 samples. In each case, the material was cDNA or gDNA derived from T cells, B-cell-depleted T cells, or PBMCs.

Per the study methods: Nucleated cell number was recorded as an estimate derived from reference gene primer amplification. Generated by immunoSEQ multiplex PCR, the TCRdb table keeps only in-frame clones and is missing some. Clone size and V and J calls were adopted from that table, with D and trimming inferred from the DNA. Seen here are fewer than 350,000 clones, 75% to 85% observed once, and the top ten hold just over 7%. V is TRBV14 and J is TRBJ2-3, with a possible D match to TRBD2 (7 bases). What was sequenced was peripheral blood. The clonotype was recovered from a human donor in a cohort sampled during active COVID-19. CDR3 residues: CASSRGGGTRGTDTQYF. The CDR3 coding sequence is TGTGCCAGCAGTCGAGGGGGGGGGACCCGAGGCACAGATACGCAGTATTTT.